These 13 T cell receptor beta chains were sequenced from one sample in a study of blood T cell repertoires in COVID-19. Sequencing was performed with immunoSEQ multiplex PCR; in TCRdb, only in-frame clones are kept and a portion is missing. The repertoire holds fewer than 250,000 clones, with about 86% as singletons. The sample was peripheral blood. These receptors all come from a woman aged 45-65 years with acute or convalescent COVID-19.

J is TRBJ2-3 and V is TRBV11-2, with 7 bases aligning to TRBD1. V trimming: 3 bases; J trimming: 3 bases; junction bases outside the gene matches: 6. The CDR3 is 15 residues long. Germline values: CDR1 SGHAT, CDR2 FQNNGV. CDR3 DNA: TGTGCCAGCAGCTTCCACAGGGGCACGACAGATACGCAGTATTTT. This translates into CASSFHRGTTDTQYF.

J is TRBJ1-4 and V is TRBV2; 8 bases are shared with TRBD1. CDR1 and CDR2 (germline): SNHLY, FYNNEI. This CDR3 is built from 15 residues. J was trimmed by 4 bases and V by 8 bases; bases with no gene match: 9. DNA for the CDR3: TGTGCCAGCCAAGACAGGGGAGCCTTTAATGAAAAACTGTTTTTT. It translates to CASQDRGAFNEKLFF.

The rearrangement links TRBV4-1 to TRBJ2-7; no definite D call. V lost 4 bases and J 3 bases, leaving 19 bases between the germline ends. The CDR3 loop spans 16 amino acids. The germline V gene encodes CDR1 MGHRA and CDR2 YSYEKL. CDR3 bases: TGCGCCAGCAGCCCCACAGCCGGTCGTCCCCTCTACGAGCAGTACTTC. The encoded protein is CASSPTAGRPLYEQYF.

This clone has a handful of counts. The chain uses TRBV10-1 and TRBJ2-2; D is perhaps TRBD2 (5 bases). CDR1 is WNHNN and CDR2 is SYGVQD in the germline V gene (reference sequence). This CDR3 region has 16 residues. Trimming stripped 8 bases from V and 4 bases from J, with 20 bases between. Here the CDR3 DNA reads TGCGCCAGCGGGGAAGGGATCTCCCGGGGCACCGGGGAGCTGTTTTTT. Translation: CASGEGISRGTGELFF.

The CDR3 spells CASSSMTGTDYNEQFF. The CDR3 bases are TGTGCCAGCTCATCTATGACCGGGACTGACTACAATGAGCAGTTCTTC. The rearrangement joins TRBV18 to TRBJ2-1, with D perhaps matching TRBD2 (6 bases). The germline V gene encodes CDR1 KGHSH and CDR2 LQKENI. This CDR3 region has 16 residues. Trimming pared 5 bases from V and 3 bases from J, leaving 17 bases between.

This chain joins TRBV5-4 and TRBJ2-7; 7 bases align to TRBD2. The CDR3 spans 16 residues. J gave up 7 bases and V 6 bases, and 19 bases lay outside the gene matches. Per germline, CDR1 SGHNT and CDR2 YYREEE (reference sequence). This chain's CDR3 is CASTPRGGDSPLEQYF. CDR3 DNA: TGTGCCAGCACCCCGCGTGGGGGGGACTCTCCTCTTGAGCAGTACTTC.

This clone was observed a single time. This rearrangement joins TRBV28 to TRBJ2-3; 9 bases fit TRBD2. Per the germline V gene, CDR1 is MDHEN and CDR2 is SYDVKM. V shed 8 bases, J shed 1 base, and the junction held 7 bases outside the gene matches. The CDR3 is 15 residues long. This chain's CDR3 is CASQLPSGGTDTQYF. The CDR3 DNA sequence: TGTGCCAGCCAACTCCCTAGCGGGGGCACAGATACGCAGTATTTT.

This clone was seen just once. The CDR3 bases are TGTGCCAGCAGCTCCCTGACTAGCGCTACGTCTCCGTTCTTC. As protein: CASSSLTSATSPFF. V and J are TRBV5-6 and TRBJ2-1; 8 positions match TRBD2. Germline V CDR1 and CDR2: SGHDT, YYEEEE. The V segment lost 3 bases and the J segment 15 bases; nucleotides outside the gene matches: 14. The CDR3 length is 14 residues.

The J gene is TRBJ1-5, the V gene TRBV10-1; the match to TRBD1 covers 9 bases. Germline values: CDR1 WNHNN, CDR2 SYGVQD (reference sequence). The CDR3 length is 17 residues. The V segment lost 5 bases and the J segment 2 bases; nucleotides outside the gene matches: 10. CDR3 sequence: CASSTQATGGCNQPQHF. CDR3 DNA: TGCGCCAGCAGTACCCAGGCGACAGGGGGTTGCAATCAGCCCCAGCATTTT.

CDR3 in amino acids: CASSRTVQETQYF. The CDR3 nucleotides read TGTGCCAGCAGCCGAACAGTCCAGGAGACCCAGTACTTC. V is TRBV7-8 and J is TRBJ2-5, with D hard to call. Between the trimmed V and J ends, which lost 5 bases and 5 bases, there was a span of 12 bases. The germline gives CDR1 SGHVS, CDR2 FQNEAQ. This CDR3 is built from 13 residues.

The J gene is TRBJ2-1, the V gene TRBV29-1; 9 bases are shared with TRBD1. Germline values: CDR1 SQVTM, CDR2 ANQGSEA. This CDR3 contains 16 residues. V shed 6 bases and J 8 bases; nucleotides not matched to a gene: 17. The CDR3 DNA sequence: TGCAGCGTAAAACTGGCCGCGACAGGGGGTTCCGATGAGCAGTTCTTC. Translated: CSVKLAATGGSDEQFF.

This clone was seen just once. This chain uses TRBV29-1 with TRBJ1-1, with TRBD1 matching 7 bases. Trimming at V came to 4 bases and at J to 1 base, leaving 6 bases not matched to a gene. This CDR3 has 14 amino acids. Germline V gene lookup returns CDR1 SQVTM and CDR2 ANQGSEA. The CDR3 sequence is CSVVPGQPNTEAFF. The CDR3 coding sequence is TGCAGCGTTGTCCCGGGACAGCCGAACACTGAAGCTTTCTTT.

V gene TRBV2 combines with J gene TRBJ2-3, with 7 bases that match TRBD2. CDR1 and CDR2 from the germline V gene are SNHLY and FYNNEI. The CDR3 length is 18 residues. V trimming: 4 bases; J trimming: 2 bases; junction bases outside the gene matches: 15. CDR3 residues: CASSALASGGIFTDTQYF. Here the CDR3 DNA reads TGTGCCAGCAGTGCGTTGGCTAGCGGAGGAATATTCACAGATACGCAGTATTTT.